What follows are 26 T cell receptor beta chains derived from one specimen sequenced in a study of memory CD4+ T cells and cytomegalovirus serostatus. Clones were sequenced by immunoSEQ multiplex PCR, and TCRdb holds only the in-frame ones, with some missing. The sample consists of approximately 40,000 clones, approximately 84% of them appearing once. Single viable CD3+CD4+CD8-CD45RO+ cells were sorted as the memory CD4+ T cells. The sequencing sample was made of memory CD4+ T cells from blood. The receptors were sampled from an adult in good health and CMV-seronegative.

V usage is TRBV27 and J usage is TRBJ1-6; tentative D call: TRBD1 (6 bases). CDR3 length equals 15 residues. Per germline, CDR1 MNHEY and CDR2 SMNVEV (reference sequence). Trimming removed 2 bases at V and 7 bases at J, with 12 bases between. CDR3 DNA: TGTGCCAGCAGTTTAGGCTTGACAGGCAATTCACCCCTCCACTTT. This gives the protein CASSLGLTGNSPLHF.

The CDR3 nucleotides read TGTGCCAGCAGCGCCCGGACGAAAAATGAAAAACTGTTTTTT. It translates to CASSARTKNEKLFF. This rearrangement joins TRBV9 to TRBJ1-4, with D unresolved. The germline V gene has CDR1 SGDLS and CDR2 YYNGEE. The CDR3 has 14 amino acids. V gave up 3 bases and J gave up 5 bases, with 11 bases separating them.

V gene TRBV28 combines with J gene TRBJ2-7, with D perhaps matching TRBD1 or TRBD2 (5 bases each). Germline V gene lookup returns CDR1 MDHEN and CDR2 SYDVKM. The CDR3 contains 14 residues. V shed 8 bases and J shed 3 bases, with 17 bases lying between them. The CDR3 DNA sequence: TGTGCCAGCGTTCGGGCAGGGAGATTCTACGAGCAGTACTTC. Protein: CASVRAGRFYEQYF.

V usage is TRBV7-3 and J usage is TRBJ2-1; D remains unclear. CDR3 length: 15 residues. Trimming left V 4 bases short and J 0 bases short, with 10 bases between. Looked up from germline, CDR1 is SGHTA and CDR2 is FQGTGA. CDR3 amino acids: CASSSVLSSYNEQFF. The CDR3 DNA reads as TGTGCCAGCAGCTCAGTCCTGAGCTCCTACAATGAGCAGTTCTTC.

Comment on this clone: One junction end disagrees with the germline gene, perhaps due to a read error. Here the CDR3 DNA reads TGTGCCAGCAGTTCCCCCGGGATCTTCCGCTTC. Translation gives CASSSPGIFRF. The chain combines TRBV6-1 with TRBJ1-2; D gene uncertain. CDR3 length: 11 residues. The germline V gene has CDR1 MNHNS and CDR2 SASEGT.

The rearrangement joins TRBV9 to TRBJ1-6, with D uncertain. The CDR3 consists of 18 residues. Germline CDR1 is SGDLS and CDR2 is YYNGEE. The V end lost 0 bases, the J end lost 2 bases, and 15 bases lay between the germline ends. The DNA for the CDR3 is TGTGCCAGCAGCGTAGAGAGTCAGGTGGGGACCTATAATTCACCCCTCCACTTT. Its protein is CASSVESQVGTYNSPLHF.

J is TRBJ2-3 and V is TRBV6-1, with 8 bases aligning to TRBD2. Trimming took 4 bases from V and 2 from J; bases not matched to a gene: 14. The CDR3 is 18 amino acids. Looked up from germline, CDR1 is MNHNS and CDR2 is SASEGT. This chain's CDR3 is CASSGPSGRGAPTDTQYF. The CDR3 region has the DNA TGTGCCAGCAGTGGCCCCAGTGGGCGGGGGGCCCCCACAGATACGCAGTATTTT.

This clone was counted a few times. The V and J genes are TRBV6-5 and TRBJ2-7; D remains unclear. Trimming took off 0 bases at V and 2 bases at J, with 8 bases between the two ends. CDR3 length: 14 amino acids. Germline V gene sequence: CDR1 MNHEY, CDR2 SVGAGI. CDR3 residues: CASSYSTRPYEQYF. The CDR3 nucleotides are TGTGCCAGCAGTTACTCGACCCGCCCCTACGAGCAGTACTTC.

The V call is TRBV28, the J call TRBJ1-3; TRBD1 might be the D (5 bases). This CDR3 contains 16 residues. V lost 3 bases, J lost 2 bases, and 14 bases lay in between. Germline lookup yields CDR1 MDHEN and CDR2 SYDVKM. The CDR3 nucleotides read TGTGCCAGCAGTTTCCAGCGAGGGACCACTGGAAACACCATATATTTT. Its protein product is CASSFQRGTTGNTIYF. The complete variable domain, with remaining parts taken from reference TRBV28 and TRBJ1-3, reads DVKVTQSSRYLVKRTGEKVFLECVQDMDHENMFWYRQDPGLGLRLIYFSYDVKMKEKGDIPEGYSVSREKKERFSLILESASTNQTSMYLCASSFQRGTTGNTIYFGEGSWLTVV.

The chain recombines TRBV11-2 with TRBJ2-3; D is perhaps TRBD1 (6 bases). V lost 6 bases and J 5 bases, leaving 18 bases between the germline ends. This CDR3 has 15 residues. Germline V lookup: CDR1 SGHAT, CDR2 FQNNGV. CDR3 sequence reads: CASSSGFTDRDTQYF. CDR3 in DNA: TGTGCCAGCAGTTCGGGGTTTACGGACAGAGATACGCAGTATTTT.

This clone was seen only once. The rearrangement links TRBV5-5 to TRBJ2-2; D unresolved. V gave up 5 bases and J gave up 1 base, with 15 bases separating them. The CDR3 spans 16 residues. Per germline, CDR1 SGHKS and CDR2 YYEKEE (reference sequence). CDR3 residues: CASREESLLNTGELFF. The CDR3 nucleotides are TGTGCCAGCAGAGAGGAATCCCTCCTGAACACCGGGGAGCTGTTTTTT.

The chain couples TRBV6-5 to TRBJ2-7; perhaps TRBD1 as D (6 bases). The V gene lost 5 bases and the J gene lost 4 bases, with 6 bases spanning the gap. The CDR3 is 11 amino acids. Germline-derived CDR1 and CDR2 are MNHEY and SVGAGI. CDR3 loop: CASSDRYEQYF. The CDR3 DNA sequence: TGTGCCAGCAGTGACAGGTACGAGCAGTACTTC.

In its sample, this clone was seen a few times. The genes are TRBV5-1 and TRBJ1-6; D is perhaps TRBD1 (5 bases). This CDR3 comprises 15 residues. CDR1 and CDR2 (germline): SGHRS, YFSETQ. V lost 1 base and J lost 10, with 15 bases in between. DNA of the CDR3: TGCGCCAGCAGCTTGCAAGGTCAGGGAGAATCACCCCTCCACTTT. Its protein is CASSLQGQGESPLHF. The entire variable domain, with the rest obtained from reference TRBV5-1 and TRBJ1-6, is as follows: KAGVTQTPRYLIKTRGQQVTLSCSPISGHRSVSWYQQTPGQGLQFLFEYFSETQRNKGNFPGRFSGRQFSNSRSEMNVSTLELGDSALYLCASSLQGQGESPLHFGNGTRLTVT.

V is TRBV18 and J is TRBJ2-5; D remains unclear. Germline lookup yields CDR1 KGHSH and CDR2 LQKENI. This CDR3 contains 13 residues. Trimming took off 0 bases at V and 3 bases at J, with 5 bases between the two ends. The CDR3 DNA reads TGTGCCAGCTCACCACCTTCGGAAGAGACCCAGTACTTC. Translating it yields CASSPPSEETQYF.

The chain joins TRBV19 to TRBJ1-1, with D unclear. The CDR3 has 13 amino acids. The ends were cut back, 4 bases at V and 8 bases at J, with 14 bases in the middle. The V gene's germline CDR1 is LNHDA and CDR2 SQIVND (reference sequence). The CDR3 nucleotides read TGTGCCAGTAGTAGTCCCCAATTGGGGGAAGCTTTCTTT. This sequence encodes CASSSPQLGEAFF.

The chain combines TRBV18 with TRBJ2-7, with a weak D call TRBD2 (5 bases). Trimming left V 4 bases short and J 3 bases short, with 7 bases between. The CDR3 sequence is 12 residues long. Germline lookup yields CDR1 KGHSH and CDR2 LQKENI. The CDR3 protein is CASSRTDYEQYF. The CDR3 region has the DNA TGTGCCAGCTCACGGACTGACTACGAGCAGTACTTC. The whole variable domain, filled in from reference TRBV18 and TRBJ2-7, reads NAGVMQNPRHLVRRRGQEARLRCSPMKGHSHVYWYRQLPEEGLKFMVYLQKENIIDESGMPKERFSAEFPKEGPSILRIQQVVRGDSAAYFCASSRTDYEQYFGPGTRLTVT.

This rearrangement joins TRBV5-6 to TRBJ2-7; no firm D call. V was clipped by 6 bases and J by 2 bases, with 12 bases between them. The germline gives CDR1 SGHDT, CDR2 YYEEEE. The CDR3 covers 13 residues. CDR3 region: CASTSGATYEQYF. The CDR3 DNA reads TGTGCCAGCACCTCCGGCGCTACCTACGAGCAGTACTTC.

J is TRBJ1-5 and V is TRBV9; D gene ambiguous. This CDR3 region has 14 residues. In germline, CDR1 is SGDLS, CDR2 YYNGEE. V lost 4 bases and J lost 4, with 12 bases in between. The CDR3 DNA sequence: TGTGCCAGCAGCAGAGGGTCTGTGAATCAGCCCCAGCATTTT. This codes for CASSRGSVNQPQHF.

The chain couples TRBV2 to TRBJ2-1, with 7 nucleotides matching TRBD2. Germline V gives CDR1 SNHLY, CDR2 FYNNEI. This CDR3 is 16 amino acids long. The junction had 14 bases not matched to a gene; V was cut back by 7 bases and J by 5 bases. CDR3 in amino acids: CASMPLKRAGNNEQFF. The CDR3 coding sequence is TGTGCCAGCATGCCCTTGAAGAGAGCGGGGAACAATGAGCAGTTCTTC.

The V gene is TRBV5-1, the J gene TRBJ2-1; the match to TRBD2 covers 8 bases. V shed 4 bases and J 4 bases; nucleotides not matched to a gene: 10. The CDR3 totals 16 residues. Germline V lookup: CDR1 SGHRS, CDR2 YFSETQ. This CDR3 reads CASSPSTSGIYNEQFF. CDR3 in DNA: TGCGCCAGCAGCCCCTCTACTAGCGGAATATACAATGAGCAGTTCTTC.

The CDR3 DNA reads as TGTGCCAGCAGGGGGCCTGGCACAGATACGCAGTATTTT. Translated, it gives CASRGPGTDTQYF. The chain combines TRBV6-5 with TRBJ2-3; D might be TRBD1 (5 bases). The CDR3 loop spans 13 amino acids. CDR1 and CDR2 (germline): MNHEY, SVGAGI. Trimming took off 6 bases at V and 1 base at J, with 8 bases between the two ends.

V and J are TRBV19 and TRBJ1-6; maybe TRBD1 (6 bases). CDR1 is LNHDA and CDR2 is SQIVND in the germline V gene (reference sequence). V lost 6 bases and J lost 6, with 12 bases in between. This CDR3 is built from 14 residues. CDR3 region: CASSTDRINSPLHF. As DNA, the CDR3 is TGTGCCAGTAGCACTGACAGGATTAATTCACCCCTCCACTTT.

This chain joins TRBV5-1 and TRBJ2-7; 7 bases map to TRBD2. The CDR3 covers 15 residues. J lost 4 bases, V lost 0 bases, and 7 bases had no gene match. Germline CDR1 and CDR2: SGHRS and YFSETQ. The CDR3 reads CASSLGEGSGYEQYF. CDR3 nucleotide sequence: TGCGCCAGCAGCTTGGGGGAGGGAAGTGGGTACGAGCAGTACTTC.

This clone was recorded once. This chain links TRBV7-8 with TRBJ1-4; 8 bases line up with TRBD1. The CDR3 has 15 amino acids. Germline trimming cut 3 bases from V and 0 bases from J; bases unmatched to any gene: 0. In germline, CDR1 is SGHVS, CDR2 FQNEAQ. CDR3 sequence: CASSLTGATNEKLFF. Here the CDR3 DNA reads TGTGCCAGCAGCTTGACAGGGGCAACTAATGAAAAACTGTTTTTT.

The CDR3 sequence: CASSKSGTGNYLSGNTIYF. The CDR3 DNA reads TGTGCCAGCAGCAAGAGTGGGACAGGGAACTATCTATCTGGAAACACCATATATTTT. This rearrangement joins TRBV7-9 to TRBJ1-3; the match to TRBD1 covers 9 bases. CDR3 length: 19 amino acids. The ends lost 5 bases at V and 1 base at J; junction bases unmatched: 15. Germline lookup yields CDR1 SEHNR and CDR2 FQNEAQ (reference sequence).

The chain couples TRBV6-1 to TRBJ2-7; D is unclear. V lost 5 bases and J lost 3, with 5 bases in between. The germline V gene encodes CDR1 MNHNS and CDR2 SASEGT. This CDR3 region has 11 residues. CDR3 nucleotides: TGTGCCAGCAGTCCGCGCTACGAGCAGTACTTC. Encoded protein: CASSPRYEQYF.